This T cell receptor beta chain was sequenced during a study of cytomegalovirus exposure and HLA in healthy donors. Both 60 Vbeta primers and 13 Jbeta primers went into the PCR. The protocol was immunoSEQ multiplex PCR, while the TCRdb copy is restricted to in-frame clones and leaves out a portion. The data hold 150,000 to 200,000 clones, with approximately 75% observed a single time. The germline gives CDR1 SQVTM, CDR2 ANQGSEA. The V end was cut by 0 bases, the J end by 7 bases, with 16 bases between. The CDR3 covers 15 residues. The receptor's source is a woman aged 18-29 years in good health and CMV-seronegative. The chain recombines TRBV29-1 with TRBJ2-1; the D gene is possibly TRBD1 (5 bases). Sequenced input: PBMCs. The CDR3 DNA follows: TGCAGCGTTGAAGACCCTTTAGGACATGGAAATGAGCAGTTCTTC. This sequence encodes CSVEDPLGHGNEQFF.